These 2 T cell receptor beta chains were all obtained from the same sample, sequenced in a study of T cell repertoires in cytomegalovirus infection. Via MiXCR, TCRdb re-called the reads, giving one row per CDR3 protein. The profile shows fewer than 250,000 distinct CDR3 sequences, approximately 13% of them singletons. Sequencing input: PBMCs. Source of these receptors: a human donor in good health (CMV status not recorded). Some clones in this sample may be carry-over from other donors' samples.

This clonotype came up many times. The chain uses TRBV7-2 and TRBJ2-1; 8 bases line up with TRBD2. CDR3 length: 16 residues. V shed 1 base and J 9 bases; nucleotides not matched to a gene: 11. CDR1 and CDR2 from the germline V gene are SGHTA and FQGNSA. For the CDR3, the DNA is TGTGCCAGCAGCTTAGACAGGGCAGCGGGAGAGGTTGAGCAGTTCTTC. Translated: CASSLDRAAGEVEQFF.

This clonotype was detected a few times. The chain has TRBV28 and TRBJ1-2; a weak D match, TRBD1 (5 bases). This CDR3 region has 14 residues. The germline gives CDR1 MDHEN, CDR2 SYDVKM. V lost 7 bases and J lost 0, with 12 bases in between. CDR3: CASNPGAANYGYTF. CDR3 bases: TGTGCCAGCAACCCTGGGGCGGCTAACTATGGCTACACCTTC.